Shown below are 17 T cell receptor beta chains from a single sample sequenced in a study of beta chain features in type 1 diabetes. General study findings and limits: When Type 1 diabetes patients were examined, their TCRB CDR3s proved moderately but significantly shorter in all four CD4+ subsets.

cDNA synthesis used the whole RNA isolate, giving expressed TCRB sequences. Here immunoSEQ multiplex PCR was the method, and the copy in TCRdb shows in-frame clones only, minus some. The sample lists 130,000 to 150,000 clones, roughly an eighth occurring once. These TCRs' antigens remain unknown. Specimen: central memory CD4+ T cells from blood. The origin of the receptors is a man between 18 and 35 years old with type 1 diabetes.

This clone was observed a few times. The CDR3, as DNA: TGTGCCAGCTCCCAGGAACAGGCCAATAATTCACCCCTCCACTTT. This codes for CASSQEQANNSPLHF. The rearrangement links TRBV18 to TRBJ1-6, with D maybe TRBD1 (5 bases). CDR1 and CDR2 from the germline V gene are KGHSH and LQKENI. V was cut by 6 bases and J by 5 bases, with 14 bases left in between. CDR3 length equals 15 residues.

The genes are TRBV7-9 and TRBJ1-3, with no clear D. Trimming stripped 3 bases from V and 1 base from J, with 7 bases between. This CDR3 has 14 residues. Germline CDR1 SEHNR, CDR2 FQNEAQ (reference sequence). The CDR3 DNA follows: TGTGCCAGCAGCTTCGAGGGTTCTGGAAACACCATATATTTT. This translates into CASSFEGSGNTIYF.

The genes are TRBV5-1 and TRBJ2-5; TRBD1 matches 7 bases. CDR1 SGHRS and CDR2 YFSETQ come from the germline V gene. V shed 7 bases, J shed 2 bases, and the junction held 8 bases outside the gene matches. The CDR3 spans 14 residues. The CDR3: CASAEQGKQETQYF. CDR3 coding DNA: TGCGCCAGCGCAGAACAGGGGAAACAAGAGACCCAGTACTTC.

This clone was seen a few times. This rearrangement joins TRBV7-2 to TRBJ2-7; no clear D gene. Germline CDR1 reads SGHTA; CDR2 reads FQGNSA. V lost 4 bases and J 1 base, leaving 11 bases between the germline ends. The CDR3 covers 14 residues. CDR3 amino acids: CASSSGRISYEQYF. CDR3 coding DNA: TGTGCCAGCAGCTCTGGACGGATTTCCTACGAGCAGTACTTC.

This clone occurred many times. V usage is TRBV7-2 and J usage is TRBJ1-1; D is uncertain. The V end was cut by 0 bases, the J end by 3 bases, with 8 bases between. The germline V gene encodes CDR1 SGHTA and CDR2 FQGNSA. The CDR3 length is 14 residues. The CDR3, as DNA: TGTGCCAGCAGCTTAGCCGCGGGCGACACTGAAGCTTTCTTT. Its protein product is CASSLAAGDTEAFF. Looking up the rest from reference TRBV7-2 and TRBJ1-1 gives the full variable domain: GAGVSQSPSNKVTEKGKDVELRCDPISGHTALYWYRQSLGQGLEFLIYFQGNSAPDKSGLPSDRFSAERTGGSVSTLTIQRTQQEDSAVYLCASSLAAGDTEAFFGQGTRLTVV.

This clone showed up just a few times. V usage is TRBV7-9 and J usage is TRBJ1-5, with TRBD1 as a possible D gene (6 bases). Trimming took 4 bases from V and 7 from J, leaving 14 bases between them. This CDR3 is 14 amino acids long. The germline gives CDR1 SEHNR, CDR2 FQNEAQ (reference sequence). CDR3 sequence reads: CASSSSDSDQPQHF. The CDR3 DNA reads TGTGCCAGCAGCTCGTCGGACAGTGACCAGCCCCAGCATTTT.

The rearrangement joins TRBV28 to TRBJ2-7; D may correspond to TRBD1 or TRBD2 (5 bases each). The germline V and J ends were trimmed by 1 base and 5 bases, with 12 bases remaining between them. The CDR3 sequence is 14 residues long. CDR1 is MDHEN, CDR2 SYDVKM, per germline. CDR3 in amino acids: CASSLSLGADEQYF. CDR3 sequence (DNA): TGTGCCAGCAGTTTATCCCTCGGGGCAGACGAGCAGTACTTC. Complete variable domain (other parts from reference TRBV28 and TRBJ2-7): DVKVTQSSRYLVKRTGEKVFLECVQDMDHENMFWYRQDPGLGLRLIYFSYDVKMKEKGDIPEGYSVSREKKERFSLILESASTNQTSMYLCASSLSLGADEQYFGPGTRLTVT.

The chain couples TRBV5-1 to TRBJ2-5; D possibly corresponds to TRBD1 (6 bases). V lost 4 bases, J lost 3 bases, and 13 bases lay in between. CDR1 and CDR2 (germline): SGHRS, YFSETQ. This CDR3 has 14 amino acids. CDR3 DNA: TGCGCCAGCAGCACCGGACAGAACGAAGAGACCCAGTACTTC. Encoded protein: CASSTGQNEETQYF. The whole variable domain, remainder taken from reference TRBV5-1 and TRBJ2-5, is KAGVTQTPRYLIKTRGQQVTLSCSPISGHRSVSWYQQTPGQGLQFLFEYFSETQRNKGNFPGRFSGRQFSNSRSEMNVSTLELGDSALYLCASSTGQNEETQYFGPGTRLLVL.

This clone has only a few counts. This sequence joins TRBV30 and TRBJ2-3, with D perhaps TRBD2 (6 bases). CDR1 and CDR2 (germline): GTSNPN, SVGIG (reference sequence). This CDR3 is built from 16 residues. V lost 0 bases, J lost 5 bases, and 18 bases lay in between. The CDR3: CAWSVDWTGDVDTQYF. CDR3 bases: TGTGCCTGGAGTGTAGACTGGACGGGGGACGTAGATACGCAGTATTTT.

The rearrangement joins TRBV5-1 to TRBJ2-5; TRBD1 or TRBD2 may be the D gene (5 bases each). This CDR3 is 13 amino acids long. V was clipped by 2 bases and J by 1 base, with 6 bases between them. CDR1 SGHRS and CDR2 YFSETQ come from the germline V gene. CDR3 in amino acids: CASSFGTQETQYF. CDR3 DNA sequence: TGCGCCAGCAGCTTCGGGACCCAAGAGACCCAGTACTTC.

This clone was seen a few times. Other DNA sequences within the sample encode an identical CDR3. This rearrangement joins TRBV30 to TRBJ2-5; D is undetermined. Germline V gene sequence: CDR1 GTSNPN, CDR2 SVGIG (reference sequence). CDR3 length: 12 residues. V lost 5 bases and J 1 base, leaving 8 bases between the germline ends. CDR3 coding DNA: TGTGCCTGGCGCCAGTTCCAAGAGACCCAGTACTTC. It codes for CAWRQFQETQYF.

In DNA, the CDR3 is TGTGCCAGCAGCCAAGATAGGGACAGGGCAGGAGGCGGCTACACCTTC. Translation gives CASSQDRDRAGGGYTF. V is TRBV4-2 and J is TRBJ1-2; 9 bases fit TRBD1. The CDR3 is made up of 16 amino acids. Looked up from germline, CDR1 is LGHNA and CDR2 is YNFKEQ. The trim removed 0 bases at V and 8 bases at J, leaving 10 bases unmatched.

This clone was observed a single time. The chain is built from TRBV2 and TRBJ2-2, with 8 bases fitting TRBD1. This CDR3 spans 17 amino acids. In germline, CDR1 is SNHLY, CDR2 FYNNEI. Germline trimming cut 6 bases from V and 5 bases from J; bases unmatched to any gene: 14. The CDR3 region is CASRKTGVPGETGELFF. In DNA form, the CDR3 reads TGTGCCAGCAGAAAGACAGGGGTCCCAGGGGAGACCGGGGAGCTGTTTTTT.

This rearrangement joins TRBV19 to TRBJ1-1; TRBD1 might be the D (5 bases). V gave up 3 bases and J gave up 2 bases, with 16 bases separating them. Germline V gene data show CDR1 as LNHDA and CDR2 as SQIVND (reference sequence). This CDR3 spans 16 amino acids. The CDR3 region has the DNA TGTGCCAGTAGTATCGCGAGGACACATCATAACACTGAAGCTTTCTTT. As protein: CASSIARTHHNTEAFF.

Only a few counts were recorded for this clone. V usage is TRBV7-6 and J usage is TRBJ2-2; D not certain. The CDR3 is 12 residues long. Germline V CDR1 and CDR2: SGHVS, FNYEAQ. V was trimmed by 6 bases and J by 5 bases, leaving 7 bases between them. The CDR3 spells CASRVITGELFF. The CDR3 coding sequence is TGTGCCAGCAGGGTTATAACCGGGGAGCTGTTTTTT.

The chain is built from TRBV9 and TRBJ1-6; 9 bases map to TRBD1. Per germline, CDR1 SGDLS and CDR2 YYNGEE. The CDR3 length is 16 residues. J gave up 10 bases and V 4 bases, and 12 bases lay outside the gene matches. The CDR3 protein is CASSRMSGQGGSPLHF. The CDR3 DNA sequence: TGTGCCAGCAGCCGGATGTCGGGACAGGGCGGCTCACCCCTCCACTTT.

This clone came up a few times. The chain recombines TRBV4-3 with TRBJ2-1; D is unresolved. This CDR3 has 16 residues. Trimming took 0 bases from V and 1 from J, leaving 10 bases between them. CDR1 and CDR2 from the germline V gene are LGHNA and YSLEER. The CDR3 sequence is CASSQDPGRSYNEQFF. The CDR3 DNA reads as TGCGCCAGCAGCCAAGACCCCGGCAGGTCCTACAATGAGCAGTTCTTC.